This T cell receptor (beta chain) stems from a study of blood T cell repertoires in COVID-19. About the research overall: Acute and convalescent COVID-19 specimens originated in the United States, Italy and Spain.

Assay used: immunoSEQ multiplex PCR; TCRdb lists only in-frame clones, some missing. The table has over 120,000 clones, roughly 90% seen once; the top ten hold under 3%. The specimen was peripheral blood. This receptor was identified in a man in his fifties or sixties with active or convalescent COVID-19.

The CDR3 protein is CASSESKQTGGYTF. CDR3 nucleotide sequence: TGCGCCAGCAGTGAGTCGAAACAGACAGGCGGCTACACCTTC. The V call is TRBV10-1, the J call TRBJ1-2, with D possibly TRBD1 on 6 matching bases. Trimming cost V 0 bases and J 8 bases, with 13 bases left between them. The CDR3 loop spans 14 amino acids. Looked up from germline, CDR1 is WNHNN and CDR2 is SYGVQD (reference sequence).